What follows describes a single T cell receptor beta chain. The source of the sample is a study of patients and donors after allogeneic stem cell transplantation. TCRdb analysed the RT-PCR reads with MiXCR anew, one entry per CDR3 protein. Counted here are roughly 940,000 distinct CDR3 sequences, 15% to 20% occurring once; the ten biggest clones make up 6%. Input material: blood, either unsorted or a sorted T cell fraction (not recorded which). This sequence originates from a human donor who was either an allogeneic HSCT recipient or a stem cell or donor lymphocyte infusion donor (not recorded which). It is not recorded whose cells these are; they may come from a transplant donor.

The CDR3 DNA reads as TGTGCCAGCAGCTTAGAAGCCAGGGACACAGATACGCAGTATTTT. Its protein is CASSLEARDTDTQYF. The chain is built from TRBV7-9 and TRBJ2-3, with a possible D match to TRBD1 (5 bases). The CDR3 length is 15 residues. Looked up from germline, CDR1 is SEHNR and CDR2 is FQNEAQ (reference sequence). V was shortened by 1 base and J by 2 bases, with 10 bases between the two germline ends.